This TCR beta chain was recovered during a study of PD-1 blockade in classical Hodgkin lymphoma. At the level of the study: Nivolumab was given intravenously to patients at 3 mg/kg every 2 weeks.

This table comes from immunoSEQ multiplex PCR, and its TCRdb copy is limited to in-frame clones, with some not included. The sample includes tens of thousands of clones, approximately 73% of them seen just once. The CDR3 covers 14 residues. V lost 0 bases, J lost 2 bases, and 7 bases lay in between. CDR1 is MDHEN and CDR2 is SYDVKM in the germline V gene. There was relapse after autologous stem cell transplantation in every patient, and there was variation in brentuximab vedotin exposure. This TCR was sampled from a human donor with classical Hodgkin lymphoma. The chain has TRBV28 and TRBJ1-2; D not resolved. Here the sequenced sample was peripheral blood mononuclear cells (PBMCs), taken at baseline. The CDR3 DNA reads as TGTGCCAGCAGTTTATGGGGCAGAAACTATGGCTACACCTTC. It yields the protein CASSLWGRNYGYTF.